This TCR beta chain was sequenced for a study of regulatory T cells in long-lasting Graves disease. Time point reported: persistent/refractory GD, antithyroid drugs over 5 years with positive TRAb. Following extraction of RNA from PBMCs, that RNA was used to make the TCR library. Germline V gene data show CDR1 as MDHEN and CDR2 as SYDVKM. V shed 8 bases and J shed 3 bases, with 14 bases lying between them. The CDR3 contains 14 residues. Arm-PCR of CDR3 regions and iRepertoire HTBI primers were the basis on which TCR beta libraries were built. TCRdb ran MiXCR on the multiplex PCR reads and lists one entry per CDR3 protein. In the table there are 500,000 to 700,000 distinct CDR3 sequences, around 32% of which are singletons. This clonotype was found a few times.

The TCR sequence derives from a female donor with Graves disease. The chain joins TRBV28 to TRBJ2-4, with D tentatively TRBD1 (5 bases). The sample consisted of peripheral blood mononuclear cells (PBMCs), taken when the disease was refractory, from a patient treated with antithyroid drugs. CDR3 sequence reads: CASGRVRDKNIQYF. The CDR3 nucleotides are TGTGCCAGCGGCAGGGTTCGTGACAAAAACATTCAGTACTTC.